The 19 T cell receptor beta chains listed next were all sequenced from one sample in a study of blood T cell repertoires in COVID-19 (dated by TCRdb to the early 2020s). Libraries were constructed by the immunoSEQ multiplex PCR assay. TCRdb holds this immuneACCESS table with in-frame rearrangements only. Some clones are missing; in checked studies, unresolved V genes explain under half, and the rest has no known cause. The sample contains 40,000 to 50,000 clones, approximately 85% of them found a single time. 30% to 45% of the sample goes to the ten largest clones. Material for sequencing was peripheral blood. These receptors all stem from a man in his forties with active or convalescent COVID-19.

As to this clone: The same CDR3 arises from other DNA sequences in this sample as well. This chain uses TRBV5-5 with TRBJ2-1; D remains ambiguous. Trimming left V 0 bases short and J 7 bases short, with 5 bases between. The CDR3 sequence is 12 residues long. In germline, CDR1 is SGHKS, CDR2 YYEKEE (reference sequence). CDR3 sequence (DNA): TGTGCCAGCAGCTTGGGGCTGAATGAGCAGTTCTTC. Encoded protein: CASSLGLNEQFF.

J is TRBJ1-5 and V is TRBV19, with 7 bases that match TRBD1. CDR1 and CDR2 (germline): LNHDA, SQIVND (reference sequence). The ends lost 6 bases at V and 4 bases at J; junction bases unmatched: 3. This CDR3 contains 13 residues. The CDR3 DNA reads TGTGCCAGTAGGGGGACAGCTAATCAGCCCCAGCATTTT. As protein: CASRGTANQPQHF.

The DNA of the CDR3 is TGTGCCAGCAGCCTTCCTAGCGGGAGGGCCAAGGGAGCAGATACGCAGTATTTT. This encodes CASSLPSGRAKGADTQYF. The chain joins TRBV3-1 (or the pseudogene TRBV3-2) to TRBJ2-3; TRBD2 matches at 12 bases. V gave up 4 bases and J gave up 4 bases; unmatched junction bases: 12. Per germline, CDR1 LGHDT and CDR2 YNNKEL (reference sequence). This CDR3 is 18 amino acids long.

The chain employs TRBV5-1 and TRBJ2-3; the match to TRBD1 covers 11 bases. Germline-derived CDR1 and CDR2 are SGHRS and YFSETQ. After removal of 3 bases from V and 5 bases from J, the junction contained 11 bases not matched to a gene. The CDR3 consists of 17 residues. CDR3 coding DNA: TGCGCCAGCAGCTCAATTCCAGGGACAGGGGGAAGAGATACGCAGTATTTT. Encoded protein: CASSSIPGTGGRDTQYF. The full variable domain, in which reference TRBV5-1 and TRBJ2-3 provide the parts outside the CDR3, is KAGVTQTPRYLIKTRGQQVTLSCSPISGHRSVSWYQQTPGQGLQFLFEYFSETQRNKGNFPGRFSGRQFSNSRSEMNVSTLELGDSALYLCASSSIPGTGGRDTQYFGPGTRLTVL.

V and J are TRBV5-4 and TRBJ2-1, with D perhaps TRBD2 (5 bases). Trimming removed 4 bases at V and 4 bases at J, with 12 bases between. The CDR3 is 14 amino acids. Per the germline V gene, CDR1 is SGHNT and CDR2 is YYREEE (reference sequence). CDR3 amino acids: CASSTQTGYNEQFF. In DNA, the CDR3 is TGTGCCAGCAGCACCCAGACGGGATACAATGAGCAGTTCTTC.

V usage is TRBV30 and J usage is TRBJ1-5; the D gene is possibly TRBD1 (6 bases). V lost 5 bases and J 1 base, leaving 9 bases between the germline ends. The CDR3 runs 13 residues. The germline V gene has CDR1 GTSNPN and CDR2 SVGIG (reference sequence). CDR3 loop: CAWGRGSNQPQHF. The CDR3 DNA follows: TGTGCCTGGGGGAGGGGGAGCAATCAGCCCCAGCATTTT. The complete variable domain, with remaining parts taken from reference TRBV30 and TRBJ1-5, reads SQTIHQWPATLVQPVGSPLSLECTVEGTSNPNLYWYRQAAGRGLQLLFYSVGIGQISSEVPQNLSASRPQDRQFILSSKKLLLSDSGFYLCAWGRGSNQPQHFGDGTRLSIL.

This clone was detected only a few times. V gene TRBV4-3 combines with J gene TRBJ2-5; no reliable D call. Deletions cut 0 bases from V and 4 bases from J, with 12 bases between. CDR1 and CDR2 (germline): LGHNA, YSLEER. This CDR3 region has 15 residues. The CDR3 DNA is TGCGCCAGCAGCCAAGATTACCTAGGTCGAGAGACCCAGTACTTC. Residues: CASSQDYLGRETQYF.

The rearrangement uses TRBV6-5 and TRBJ1-6; D is unresolved. V lost 8 bases and J lost 7, with 6 bases in between. CDR1 and CDR2 (germline): MNHEY, SVGAGI. The CDR3 length is 11 residues. The CDR3 DNA reads TGTGCCAGCCAGAAGAATTCACCCCTCCACTTT. Its translation is CASQKNSPLHF.

The J gene is TRBJ2-5, the V gene TRBV9, with D tentatively TRBD2 (7 bases). The germline CDR1 and CDR2 sequences are SGDLS and YYNGEE. V lost 4 bases and J 9 bases, leaving 13 bases between the germline ends. The CDR3 extends over 12 amino acids. The CDR3: CASSREGGPQYF. CDR3 in DNA: TGTGCCAGCAGCCGTGAGGGGGGGCCCCAGTACTTC.

The chain has TRBV24-1 and TRBJ2-7, with D possibly matching TRBD2 (6 bases). The CDR3 loop spans 13 amino acids. CDR1 and CDR2 (germline): KGHDR, SFDVKD. Trimming took 5 bases from V and 0 from J, leaving 7 bases between them. The CDR3 reads CATSVRDSYEQYF. The CDR3, as DNA: TGTGCCACCAGTGTGCGGGACTCCTACGAGCAGTACTTC.

The CDR3 DNA reads as TGTGCCAGTAGGCCGGGACAGGGGGAAGAGACCCAGTACTTC. This codes for CASRPGQGEETQYF. This rearrangement joins TRBV19 to TRBJ2-5; 11 bases line up with TRBD1. This CDR3 spans 14 amino acids. Per the germline V gene, CDR1 is LNHDA and CDR2 is SQIVND (reference sequence). Trimming cost V 6 bases and J 3 bases; bases outside gene matches: 3.

This clone was counted a few times. This chain uses TRBV5-4 with TRBJ1-6; D is uncertain. V was trimmed by 0 bases and J by 8 bases, leaving 6 bases between them. Per germline, CDR1 SGHNT and CDR2 YYREEE (reference sequence). The CDR3 has 13 amino acids. The CDR3 is CASSLVTDSPLHF. The DNA for the CDR3 is TGTGCCAGCAGCTTGGTCACGGATTCACCCCTCCACTTT.

The chain is built from TRBV6-2 or TRBV6-3 and TRBJ1-1; D remains ambiguous. Trimming shortened V by 5 bases and J by 1 base, and 11 bases separated the two germline ends. Germline values: CDR1 MNHEY, CDR2 SVGEGT. CDR3 length equals 14 residues. The CDR3 DNA reads as TGTGCCAGCAGTCATCGAGAACCGAACACTGAAGCTTTCTTT. Protein: CASSHREPNTEAFF.

On this clone: Compared with germline, one end of the junction differs, possibly owing to a read error. V gene TRBV7-7 combines with J gene TRBJ2-3; tentative D call: TRBD1 (5 bases). This CDR3 contains 13 residues. Germline-derived CDR1 and CDR2 are SSHAT and FNYEAQ (reference sequence). As DNA, the CDR3 is TGTGCTAGCAGCACCAGTGGGGCGGATACGCAGTATTTT. It yields the protein CASSTSGADTQYF.

This clone appeared a single time. This chain links TRBV6-1 with TRBJ1-4; D is unresolved. Trimming cost V 4 bases and J 8 bases, with 14 bases left between them. Germline CDR1 is MNHNS and CDR2 is SASEGT. The length of the CDR3 is 14 residues. The CDR3 region is CASSGASEVEKLFF. In DNA form, the CDR3 reads TGTGCCAGCAGTGGAGCGTCAGAGGTAGAAAAACTGTTTTTT.

The chain couples TRBV10-3 to TRBJ2-1; 8 positions match TRBD2. This CDR3 comprises 14 residues. CDR1 is ENHRY, CDR2 SYGVKD, per germline. The J segment lost 6 bases and the V segment lost 8 bases, leaving 9 bases of the junction unmatched. The chain's CDR3 is CAILGTGGPNEQFF. CDR3 sequence (DNA): TGTGCCATCCTCGGCACGGGAGGGCCCAATGAGCAGTTCTTC.

Remarks on this clone: The junction departs from the called germline gene at one end, perhaps through a read error. The chain joins TRBV30 to TRBJ1-2; 8 positions agree with TRBD1. CDR3 length: 13 residues. Germline CDR1 is GTSNPN and CDR2 is SVGIG (reference sequence). CDR3 sequence: CAWSVQGGGADSF. The CDR3 region has the DNA TGTGCCTGGAGTGTACAGGGGGGAGGGGCCGATAGCTTC.

The CDR3: CATSRDRRSGRSTDTQYF. DNA of the CDR3: TGTGCCACCAGCAGAGATCGGAGGAGCGGGAGATCCACAGATACGCAGTATTTT. The genes are TRBV15 and TRBJ2-3; 8 positions agree with TRBD2. This CDR3 region has 18 residues. From germline, CDR1 is LNHNV and CDR2 YYDKDF (reference sequence). V dropped 0 bases and J dropped 2; count of bases not matched to a gene: 10.

The chain employs TRBV5-1 and TRBJ2-1, with 11 bases identical to TRBD2. V lost 4 bases, J lost 10 bases, and 10 bases stayed unmatched. There are 15 residues in the CDR3. Germline lookup yields CDR1 SGHRS and CDR2 YFSETQ. The CDR3 DNA reads TGCGCCAGCAGCCCTGGACTAGCGGGCACCGACGAGCAGTTCTTC. Residues: CASSPGLAGTDEQFF.